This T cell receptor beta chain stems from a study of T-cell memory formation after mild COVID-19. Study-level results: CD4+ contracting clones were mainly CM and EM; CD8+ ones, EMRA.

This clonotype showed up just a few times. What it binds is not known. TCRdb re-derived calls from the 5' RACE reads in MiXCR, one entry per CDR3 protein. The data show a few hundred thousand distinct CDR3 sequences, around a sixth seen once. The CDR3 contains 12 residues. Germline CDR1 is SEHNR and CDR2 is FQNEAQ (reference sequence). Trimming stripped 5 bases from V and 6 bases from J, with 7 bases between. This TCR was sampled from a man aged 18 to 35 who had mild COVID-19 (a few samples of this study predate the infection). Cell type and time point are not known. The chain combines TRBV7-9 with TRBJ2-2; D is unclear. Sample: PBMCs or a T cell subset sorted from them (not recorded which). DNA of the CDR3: TGTGCCAGCAGCCGCCCGCCCGGGGAGCTGTTTTTT. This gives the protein CASSRPPGELFF.